What follows is one T cell receptor (beta chain) and its context. This clonotype came up many times. Its cognate antigen has yet to be identified. Base qualities are missing; no much larger clone stands one base away. As encoded in the germline V gene, CDR1 is SGHRS while CDR2 is YFSETQ. The germline V end is reduced by 7 bases and the J end by 0 bases; junction bases left unmatched: 18. The CDR3, from cysteine to phenylalanine, totals 19 residues. Just the 57-base CDR3 DNA is kept, in frame starting at base 1. This sample was included in a study of CD8 T cells in ankylosing spondylitis (TCRdb year 2017). As for the study more broadly: T cell receptor beta repertoires were profiled in healthy donors and ankylosing spondylitis patients so that disease-linked TCR variants could be found. The full study cohort was made up of approximately 27 ankylosing spondylitis patients and 108 healthy donors. Samples of peripheral blood were taken, and for ankylosing spondylitis patients, synovial fluid was collected as well.

The sequencer was an Illumina HiSeq 2500. Quantitative 5'-RACE with molecular barcodes was used to prepare TCR beta libraries. In the source study's methods: A new computational method, built on a probabilistic model of VDJ rearrangement, was used to identify disease-linked TCR variants. TCRdb reanalyzed the raw reads on its own, using fastp at Q25 for trimming and MiXCR for clone calling, and kept in-frame beta chains. Identical CDR3 protein sequences are pooled into one entry, listed with their most common genes and DNA. The V and J calls shown here were made by TCRdb, not taken from the authors' results. The sample table shows around 180,000 distinct CDR3 sequences, and approximately 12% are seen once. The ten largest make up around 10% of the sample. The paper as a whole reports these results and caveats: Some TCR beta motif variants had previously been reported in synovial fluid and blood of reactive arthritis patients, which suggested common disease-initiation mechanisms. Blood from ankylosing spondylitis patients appeared to be characterized by a TCR beta motif composed of under ten highly homologous amino acid variants. A CD8+ phenotype was shown by the disease-linked clones, which were found at relatively low frequencies in peripheral blood. The disease-linked clones were reported to be significantly enriched in matched synovial fluid samples from ankylosing spondylitis patients.

The chain is assembled from TRBV5-1 and TRBJ2-1; the central 8 bases match TRBD1. The sample comprised blood, either unsorted or a sorted T cell fraction (not recorded which). The sequence was collected from a female donor with ankylosing spondylitis or in good health (not recorded which). The CDR3 region: CASRTGTGDFRSSYNEQFF. The nucleotides are TGCGCCAGCCGAACTGGGACAGGAGATTTCCGCAGCTCCTACAATGAGCAGTTCTTC.